This T cell receptor beta chain was documented in a study of blood T cell repertoires in COVID-19. Sequencing was performed with immunoSEQ multiplex PCR; in TCRdb, only in-frame clones are kept and a portion is missing. This table holds 250,000 or so clones, more than 75% found once. Enrolment of Seattle patients took place during active infection, and they were followed longitudinally. Per germline, CDR1 MDHEN and CDR2 SYDVKM. This CDR3 comprises 16 residues. Trimming removed 7 bases from V and 4 bases from J, with 20 bases in between. The material sequenced was peripheral blood. This sequence was found in a woman in her sixties or seventies with COVID-19, enrolled during active disease. The chain carries TRBV28 and TRBJ1-5; D may be TRBD1 (6 bases). The CDR3, as DNA: TGTGCCAGCAACCTAGGGGGTCCAACATGGAATCAGCCCCAGCATTTT. Translating it yields CASNLGGPTWNQPQHF.